This T cell receptor (beta chain) was documented in a study of identical twins. Study-level results: Those out-of-frame alpha sequences shared by twins showed an excess of low generation probability. Insertions ran lower in abundant cord blood beta clonotypes, though not in memory repertoires.

Via MiXCR, TCRdb re-called the 5' RACE reads, giving one row per CDR3 protein. The repertoire holds about 280,000 distinct CDR3 sequences, with around 8.8% as singletons. The V gene's germline CDR1 is SGHRS and CDR2 YFSETQ. CDR3 length: 15 amino acids. Trimming stripped 4 bases from V and 4 bases from J, with 15 bases between. The table lists this clonotype with many counts. The antigen is undetermined. The data were also submitted as part of a second study, on yellow fever vaccine responses in identical twins.

The chain couples TRBV5-1 to TRBJ1-5, with D perhaps matching TRBD1 (5 bases). This sequence originates from a woman aged 18 to 35 in good health. The sequencing input was memory (CD45RO+) T cells sorted from blood. CDR3 in amino acids: CASSLTGGANQPQHF. In DNA, the CDR3 is TGCGCCAGCAGCCTGACCGGGGGAGCAAATCAGCCCCAGCATTTT.